Presented here are 31 T cell receptor beta chains from one specimen sequenced in a study of shared clonotypes between healthy human individuals. Produced via immunoSEQ multiplex PCR; TCRdb's table is partial and in-frame only. The table records about a million clones, 60% to 80% of them present only once. Input material: memory CD4+ T cells from PBMCs. Subset defined: CD45RA-negative fraction. Receptors were obtained from a man aged 18 to 35 in good health. Some clones in this sample may be carry-over from other donors' samples.

This rearrangement joins TRBV11-2 to TRBJ2-1; D is unclear. Deletions cut 5 bases from V and 0 bases from J, with 14 bases between. CDR3 size: 16 residues. Germline CDR1 is SGHAT and CDR2 is FQNNGV. The CDR3 is CASSPLTGVSYNEQFF. CDR3 nucleotides: TGTGCCAGCAGCCCACTCACGGGCGTCTCCTACAATGAGCAGTTCTTC.

This clone was seen a few times. The CDR3 here is CASSEGRGPDTQYF. CDR3 nucleotides: TGTGCCAGCAGTGAGGGCAGGGGGCCAGATACGCAGTATTTT. The chain carries TRBV2 and TRBJ2-3; 8 bases are a match to TRBD1. The germline V gene encodes CDR1 SNHLY and CDR2 FYNNEI. There are 14 residues in the CDR3. Trimming removed 3 bases from V and 4 bases from J; junction bases left unmatched: 3. The full variable domain, rest sourced from reference TRBV2 and TRBJ2-3, is EPEVTQTPSHQVTQMGQEVILRCVPISNHLYFYWYRQILGQKVEFLVSFYNNEISEKSEIFDDQFSVERPDGSNFTLKIRSTKLEDSAMYFCASSEGRGPDTQYFGPGTRLTVL.

V is TRBV5-5 and J is TRBJ2-3; a possible D gene is TRBD1 (5 bases). V lost 1 base, J lost 2 bases, and 8 bases lay in between. Per the germline V gene, CDR1 is SGHKS and CDR2 is YYEKEE (reference sequence). CDR3 length: 14 residues. The DNA for the CDR3 is TGTGCCAGCAGCTTGTTACAGGACACAGATACGCAGTATTTT. Amino acid sequence: CASSLLQDTDTQYF. Supplemented by reference TRBV5-5 and TRBJ2-3, the full variable domain reads DAGVTQSPTHLIKTRGQQVTLRCSPISGHKSVSWYQQVLGQGPQFIFQYYEKEERGRGNFPDRFSARQFPNYSSELNVNALLLGDSALYLCASSLLQDTDTQYFGPGTRLTVL.

The V call is TRBV5-4, the J call TRBJ2-7; TRBD2 aligns across 10 bases. CDR3 size: 17 residues. V shed 0 bases and J 0 bases; nucleotides not matched to a gene: 6. CDR1 SGHNT and CDR2 YYREEE come from the germline V gene (reference sequence). DNA of the CDR3: TGTGCCAGCAGCTTGGGTCCTAGCGGGAGCTCCTCCTACGAGCAGTACTTC. This codes for CASSLGPSGSSSYEQYF.

V and J are TRBV5-6 and TRBJ1-3, with no clear D. V was pared by 1 base and J by 0 bases, with 8 bases between. This CDR3 has 15 amino acids. The germline V gene encodes CDR1 SGHDT and CDR2 YYEEEE. The CDR3: CASSLSPFSGNTIYF. In DNA form, the CDR3 reads TGTGCCAGCAGCTTGTCGCCTTTCTCTGGAAACACCATATATTTT.

The V call is TRBV7-2, the J call TRBJ1-2; TRBD1 agrees at 7 bases. V was clipped by 5 bases and J by 5 bases; unmatched bases: 8. CDR3 length: 14 residues. In germline, CDR1 is SGHTA, CDR2 FQGNSA. The CDR3 sequence is CASSQSTGQYGYTF. CDR3 nucleotides: TGTGCCAGCAGCCAGTCGACAGGGCAATATGGCTACACCTTC.

This clone was recorded a few times. This chain joins TRBV14 and TRBJ2-1, with D tentatively TRBD2 (5 bases). The CDR3 has 14 amino acids. From germline, CDR1 is SGHDN and CDR2 FVKESK. The germline V and J ends were trimmed by 4 bases and 1 base, with 8 bases remaining between them. The CDR3 loop reads CASSPSSSYNEQFF. The DNA of the CDR3 is TGTGCCAGCAGCCCTAGCAGTTCCTACAATGAGCAGTTCTTC.

The chain uses TRBV5-4 and TRBJ2-5; D not certain. The CDR3 is made up of 13 amino acids. CDR1 is SGHNT, CDR2 YYREEE, per germline (reference sequence). Trimming shortened V by 0 bases and J by 2 bases, and 5 bases separated the two germline ends. The CDR3 DNA reads as TGTGCCAGCAGCTTGGTACAGCAAGAGACCCAGTACTTC. Translation: CASSLVQQETQYF. Filled out from reference TRBV5-4 and TRBJ2-5, the complete variable domain reads ETGVTQSPTHLIKTRGQQVTLRCSSQSGHNTVSWYQQALGQGPQFIFQYYREEENGRGNFPPRFSGLQFPNYSSELNVNALELDDSALYLCASSLVQQETQYFGPGTRLLVL.

The V gene is TRBV7-9, the J gene TRBJ2-7; 9 nucleotides align to TRBD1. The CDR3 extends over 15 amino acids. V gave up 4 bases and J gave up 3 bases; unmatched junction bases: 7. The germline gives CDR1 SEHNR, CDR2 FQNEAQ (reference sequence). CDR3 nucleotide sequence: TGTGCCAGCAGCTCCCCGGGACAGGGCATCTACGAGCAGTACTTC. As protein: CASSSPGQGIYEQYF. The full variable domain, its missing parts supplied by reference TRBV7-9 and TRBJ2-7, is DTGVSQNPRHKITKRGQNVTFRCDPISEHNRLYWYRQTLGQGPEFLTYFQNEAQLEKSRLLSDRFSAERPKGSFSTLEIQRTEQGDSAMYLCASSSPGQGIYEQYFGPGTRLTVT.

This clone was detected once. J is TRBJ1-2 and V is TRBV28; 11 bases are shared with TRBD1. Trimming removed 6 bases from V and 8 bases from J; junction bases left unmatched: 14. CDR1 is MDHEN, CDR2 SYDVKM, per germline. This CDR3 region has 16 residues. The CDR3 protein is CASSIIEGQGVWGYTF. DNA for the CDR3: TGTGCCAGCAGCATCATCGAGGGACAGGGGGTATGGGGCTACACCTTC.

This chain links TRBV28 with TRBJ1-5; D is undetermined. V lost 2 bases and J lost 4, with 15 bases in between. The V gene's germline CDR1 is MDHEN and CDR2 SYDVKM. The CDR3 is 16 amino acids. CDR3 in amino acids: CASSLLDDGANQPQHF. The CDR3 nucleotides are TGTGCCAGCAGTTTACTGGATGACGGAGCTAATCAGCCCCAGCATTTT.

J is TRBJ2-2 and V is TRBV4-1, with 7 bases that match TRBD2. Germline V lookup: CDR1 MGHRA, CDR2 YSYEKL. The CDR3 consists of 15 residues. V shed 2 bases and J 1 base; nucleotides not matched to a gene: 1. CDR3 loop: CASSQIAGNTGELFF. Here the CDR3 DNA reads TGCGCCAGCAGCCAAATAGCGGGGAACACCGGGGAGCTGTTTTTT.

The chain has TRBV5-1 and TRBJ2-7; 14 nucleotides align to TRBD2. The length of the CDR3 is 17 residues. Germline CDR1 and CDR2: SGHRS and YFSETQ. The V segment lost 4 bases and the J segment 5 bases; nucleotides outside the gene matches: 11. CDR3 in DNA: TGCGCCAGCAGCCCCCGGGCGTGGGGACTAGCGGGAGACGAGCAGTACTTC. As protein: CASSPRAWGLAGDEQYF.

To note about this clone: Other DNA variants within this sample encode the same CDR3. The J gene is TRBJ1-1, the V gene TRBV5-1; D is ambiguous. Germline CDR1 and CDR2: SGHRS and YFSETQ. The V gene lost 0 bases and the J gene lost 3 bases, with 6 bases spanning the gap. The CDR3 spans 13 residues. Here the CDR3 reads CASSLAPDTEAFF. The DNA for the CDR3 is TGCGCCAGCAGCTTGGCTCCGGACACTGAAGCTTTCTTT.

The V and J genes are TRBV7-2 and TRBJ1-1; a weak D match, TRBD1 (5 bases). The V end lost 5 bases, the J end lost 0 bases, and 13 bases lay between the germline ends. Germline V gives CDR1 SGHTA, CDR2 FQGNSA. The CDR3 has 15 amino acids. In DNA form, the CDR3 reads TGTGCCAGCAGCCTAGACAGTTTCATGAACACTGAAGCTTTCTTT. Protein sequence: CASSLDSFMNTEAFF.

This clone was recorded a few times. Other DNA sequences within the sample encode an identical CDR3. The chain has TRBV7-2 and TRBJ2-3; D remains unclear. The V gene lost 3 bases and the J gene lost 0 bases, with 10 bases spanning the gap. The CDR3 covers 15 residues. The germline V gene encodes CDR1 SGHTA and CDR2 FQGNSA. CDR3 sequence (DNA): TGTGCCAGCAGCTTGTCGGGCCTTAGCACAGATACGCAGTATTTT. Protein: CASSLSGLSTDTQYF.

This clone was detected only once. CDR3 bases: TGCGCCAGCAGCTTGGGGAACAAAGAGACCCAGTACTTC. It specifies CASSLGNKETQYF. The genes are TRBV5-1 and TRBJ2-5, with D unclear. The CDR3 is 13 amino acids. V was shortened by 0 bases and J by 3 bases, with 6 bases between the two germline ends. Germline assignment: CDR1 SGHRS and CDR2 YFSETQ.

This clone was picked up one time. The rearrangement uses TRBV25-1 and TRBJ1-2; a weak D match, TRBD1 (6 bases). Trimming left V 3 bases short and J 8 bases short, with 16 bases between. This CDR3 comprises 14 residues. The V gene's germline CDR1 is MGHDK and CDR2 SYGVNS. The CDR3 region is CASSDSRGAKGYTF. DNA of the CDR3: TGTGCCAGCAGTGACAGTCGGGGGGCTAAGGGCTACACCTTC.

A note on this clone: Within the sample, other DNA sequences also encode this same CDR3. The V and J genes are TRBV2 and TRBJ1-1; TRBD1 agrees at 8 bases. This CDR3 comprises 12 residues. Trimming at V came to 6 bases and at J to 4 bases, leaving 1 base not matched to a gene. The V gene's germline CDR1 is SNHLY and CDR2 FYNNEI. CDR3 bases: TGTGCCAGCAGCACAGGGGGCACTGAAGCTTTCTTT. Protein product: CASSTGGTEAFF.

The chain is built from TRBV5-1 and TRBJ1-5; tentatively, D is TRBD1 (5 bases). V shed 0 bases and J shed 7 bases, with 14 bases lying between them. This CDR3 region has 15 residues. From germline, CDR1 is SGHRS and CDR2 YFSETQ. This chain's CDR3 is CASSLDPGAGQPQHF. The CDR3 region has the DNA TGCGCCAGCAGCTTGGATCCGGGTGCAGGGCAGCCCCAGCATTTT.

The chain combines TRBV7-2 with TRBJ2-7; D gene unclear. The V end was cut by 1 base, the J end by 4 bases, with 8 bases between. Germline-derived CDR1 and CDR2 are SGHTA and FQGNSA. The CDR3 covers 13 residues. CDR3 amino acids: CASSLVVDYEQYF. CDR3 DNA: TGTGCCAGCAGCTTAGTCGTAGATTACGAGCAGTACTTC.

This clone has more than one count but fewer than ten. The chain couples TRBV7-3 to TRBJ1-1; D unclear. CDR1 is SGHTA, CDR2 FQGTGA, per germline. Trimming shortened V by 5 bases and J by 4 bases, and 14 bases separated the two germline ends. CDR3 length: 14 amino acids. DNA of the CDR3: TGTGCCAGCAGCCGCACCGGAGGTGGCACTGAAGCTTTCTTT. This encodes CASSRTGGGTEAFF.

This chain joins TRBV27 and TRBJ2-7, with TRBD2 identical over 9 bases. The CDR3 extends over 15 amino acids. J lost 2 bases, V lost 8 bases, and 10 bases had no gene match. The germline V gene has CDR1 MNHEY and CDR2 SMNVEV (reference sequence). CDR3 residues: CASPKAGGPPYEQYF. The CDR3 DNA sequence: TGTGCCAGCCCCAAGGCGGGAGGGCCTCCCTACGAGCAGTACTTC.

The V and J genes are TRBV7-9 and TRBJ1-2; D remains unclear. V was shortened by 5 bases and J by 7 bases, with 11 bases between the two germline ends. Germline V gene data show CDR1 as SEHNR and CDR2 as FQNEAQ (reference sequence). The CDR3 is 12 residues long. The CDR3 DNA reads TGTGCCAGCAGCAAGCCCGTGCCTGGCTACACCTTC. This gives the protein CASSKPVPGYTF. The whole variable domain, filled in from reference TRBV7-9 and TRBJ1-2, reads DTGVSQNPRHKITKRGQNVTFRCDPISEHNRLYWYRQTLGQGPEFLTYFQNEAQLEKSRLLSDRFSAERPKGSFSTLEIQRTEQGDSAMYLCASSKPVPGYTFGSGTRLTVV.

This chain links TRBV7-6 with TRBJ1-2; TRBD1 aligns across 8 bases. Germline V CDR1 and CDR2: SGHVS, FNYEAQ. The ends lost 1 base at V and 6 bases at J; junction bases unmatched: 4. CDR3 length: 14 amino acids. CDR3 nucleotides: TGTGCCAGCAGCTTAGACAGGGGGGTTGATGGCTACACCTTC. Translation gives CASSLDRGVDGYTF.

The chain couples TRBV15 to TRBJ2-7; no reliable D call. With 3 bases removed from V and 0 bases from J, the gap between germline ends came to 6 bases. The length of the CDR3 is 13 residues. Germline-derived CDR1 and CDR2 are LNHNV and YYDKDF (reference sequence). The CDR3, as DNA: TGTGCCACCAGCAGGGAAACCTCCTACGAGCAGTACTTC. Protein: CATSRETSYEQYF.

CDR3 coding DNA: TGCAGCTTCGGACAGCCCTCCTTGAGTGGCTACACCTTC. It is translated as CSFGQPSLSGYTF. This chain uses TRBV29-1 with TRBJ1-2, with D maybe TRBD1 (6 bases). V was trimmed by 8 bases and J by 7 bases, leaving 20 bases between them. The CDR3 extends over 13 amino acids. Germline-derived CDR1 and CDR2 are SQVTM and ANQGSEA.

This clone was detected once. CDR3: CASSPTATGNTIYF. CDR3 DNA: TGTGCCAGCAGCCCGACTGCGACTGGAAACACCATATATTTT. The rearrangement joins TRBV6-5 to TRBJ1-3; D is uncertain. The V end lost 6 bases, the J end lost 2 bases, and 11 bases lay between the germline ends. Germline V CDR1 and CDR2: MNHEY, SVGAGI. CDR3 size: 14 residues.

The chain couples TRBV6-4 to TRBJ2-2; a possible D gene is TRBD1 (5 bases). From germline, CDR1 is MRHNA and CDR2 SNTAGT. The V end lost 4 bases, the J end lost 9 bases, and 12 bases lay between the germline ends. The CDR3 length is 13 residues. CDR3 region: CASSVESGRELFF. The CDR3 DNA follows: TGTGCCAGCAGTGTTGAATCAGGGCGGGAGCTGTTTTTT.

The rearrangement links TRBV11-3 to TRBJ2-1; 8 bases are a match to TRBD2. The CDR3 is made up of 14 amino acids. From germline, CDR1 is SGHNT and CDR2 YENEEA. The junction had 8 bases not matched to a gene; V was cut back by 6 bases and J by 7 bases. CDR3 bases: TGTGCCAGCAGTCCCGGGACTAGTGTGAATGAGCAGTTCTTC. The encoded protein is CASSPGTSVNEQFF.

This chain joins TRBV5-1 and TRBJ2-7; D is possibly TRBD2 (6 bases). This CDR3 comprises 14 residues. V was cut by 4 bases and J by 1 base, with 12 bases left in between. Germline V gene lookup returns CDR1 SGHRS and CDR2 YFSETQ. The CDR3 here is CASSPGGGSYEQYF. The CDR3 DNA reads TGCGCCAGCAGCCCCGGAGGAGGGTCCTACGAGCAGTACTTC. The variable domain in full, completed from reference TRBV5-1 and TRBJ2-7, reads KAGVTQTPRYLIKTRGQQVTLSCSPISGHRSVSWYQQTPGQGLQFLFEYFSETQRNKGNFPGRFSGRQFSNSRSEMNVSTLELGDSALYLCASSPGGGSYEQYFGPGTRLTVT.